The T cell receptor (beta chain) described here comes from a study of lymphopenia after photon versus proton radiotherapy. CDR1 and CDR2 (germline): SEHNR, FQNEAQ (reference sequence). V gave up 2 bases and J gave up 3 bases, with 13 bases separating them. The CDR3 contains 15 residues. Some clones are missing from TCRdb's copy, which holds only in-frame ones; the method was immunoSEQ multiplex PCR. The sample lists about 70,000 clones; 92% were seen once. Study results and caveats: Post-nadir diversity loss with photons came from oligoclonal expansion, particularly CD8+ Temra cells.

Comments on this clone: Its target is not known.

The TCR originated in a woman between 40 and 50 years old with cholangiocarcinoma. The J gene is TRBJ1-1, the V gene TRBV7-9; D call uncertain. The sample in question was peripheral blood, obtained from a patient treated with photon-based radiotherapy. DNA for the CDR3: TGTGCCAGCAGCTTATGGAGGACGCACGACACTGAAGCTTTCTTT. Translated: CASSLWRTHDTEAFF.